This T cell receptor beta chain was observed in a study of T cell repertoires in cytomegalovirus infection. Study details: Based on public TCR beta signatures, there were indications of CMV infection and of a matching HLA type.

TCRdb passed the reads through MiXCR, listing each CDR3 protein once. The sample lists approximately 500,000 distinct CDR3 sequences, approximately 16% occurring once. About this clonotype: Compared with germline, one end of the junction differs, possibly owing to a read error.

The CDR3 consists of 12 residues. CDR1 is LNHDA, CDR2 SQIVND, per germline (reference sequence). The chain has TRBV19 and TRBJ1-2; D remains ambiguous. The receptor comes from a human donor in good health (CMV status not recorded). Some clones in this sample may be carry-over from other donors' samples. Sequencing input: CD8+ T cells from PBMCs. For the CDR3, the DNA is TGTGCCAGTAGTAACGGGCTTTATGGCTACAACTTC. This encodes CASSNGLYGYNF.